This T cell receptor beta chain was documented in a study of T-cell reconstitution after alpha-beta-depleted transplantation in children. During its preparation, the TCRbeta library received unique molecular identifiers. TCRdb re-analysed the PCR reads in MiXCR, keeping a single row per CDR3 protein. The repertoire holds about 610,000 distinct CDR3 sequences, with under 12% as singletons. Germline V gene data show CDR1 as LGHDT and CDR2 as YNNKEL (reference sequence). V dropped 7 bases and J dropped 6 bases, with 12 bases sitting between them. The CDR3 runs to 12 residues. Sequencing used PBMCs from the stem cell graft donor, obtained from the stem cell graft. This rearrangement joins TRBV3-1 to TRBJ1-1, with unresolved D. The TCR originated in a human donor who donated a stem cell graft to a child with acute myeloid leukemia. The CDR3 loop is CASTSGASEAFF. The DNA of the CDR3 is TGTGCCAGCACCTCGGGAGCCTCTGAAGCTTTCTTT.